This T cell receptor (beta chain) stems from a study of T cell repertoires in cytomegalovirus infection. Study-wide results and limits: Cumulated frequencies of public TCR beta families served to identify carriers of CMV plus the relevant HLA.

This clonotype appeared many times. Its antigen remains unidentified. The CDR3 length is 17 residues. The germline V gene has CDR1 SGHTA and CDR2 FQGNSA. V was trimmed by 5 bases and J by 4 bases, leaving 22 bases between them. Via MiXCR, TCRdb re-called the reads, giving one row per CDR3 protein. The sample holds over 120,000 distinct CDR3 sequences; 32% are singletons and the top ten take about 50%. The chain links TRBV7-2 to TRBJ2-3; D is unresolved. Sequencing used CD8+ T cells from cultured PBMCs, obtained from culture after CMV antigen stimulation. The receptor was isolated from a human donor in good health (CMV status not recorded). Some clones in this sample may be carry-over from other donors' samples. CDR3 nucleotide sequence: TGTGCCAGCAGCAAGCTGACTCCCACCGGGCCAGCAGATACGCAGTATTTT. Its protein product is CASSKLTPTGPADTQYF.